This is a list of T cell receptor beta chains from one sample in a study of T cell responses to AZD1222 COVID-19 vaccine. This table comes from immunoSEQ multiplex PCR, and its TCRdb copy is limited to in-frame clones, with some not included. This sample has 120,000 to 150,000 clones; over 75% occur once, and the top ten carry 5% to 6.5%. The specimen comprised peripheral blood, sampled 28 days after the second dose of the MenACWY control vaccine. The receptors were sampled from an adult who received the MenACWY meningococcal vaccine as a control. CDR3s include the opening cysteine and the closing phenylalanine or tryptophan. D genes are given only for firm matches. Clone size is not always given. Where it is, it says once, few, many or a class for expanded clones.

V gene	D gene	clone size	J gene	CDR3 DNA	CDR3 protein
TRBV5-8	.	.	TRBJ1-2	TGTGCCAGCAGCTTGGCCGGGGGCAACTATGGCTACACCTTC	CASSLAGGNYGYTF
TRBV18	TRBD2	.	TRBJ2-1	TGTGCCAGCTCACGACTAGCGGGAAACAATGAGCAGTTCTTC	CASSRLAGNNEQFF
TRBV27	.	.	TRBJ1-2	TGTGCCAGCAGTTTCGGCAGGGGCGGTCTAAACTATGGCTACACCTTC	CASSFGRGGLNYGYTF
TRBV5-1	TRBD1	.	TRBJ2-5	TGCGCCAGCAAGTTTCGGACAGGGCAAGAGACCCAGTACTTC	CASKFRTGQETQYF
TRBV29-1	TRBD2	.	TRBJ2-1	TGCAGCGTTGAAGAAGGACTAGCAGTGAGTGAGCAGTTCTTC	CSVEEGLAVSEQFF
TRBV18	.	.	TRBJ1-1	TGTGCCAGCTCACCACTGGGGAACACTGAAGCTTTCTTT	CASSPLGNTEAFF
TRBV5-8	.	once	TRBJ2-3	TGTGCCAGCAGCCAAAAGCCGGGTCTCCGGATCTATACGCAGTATTTT	CASSQKPGLRIYTQYF
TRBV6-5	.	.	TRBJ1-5	TGTGCCAGCAGTTCCGGGGGGTATAGCAATCAGCCCCAGCATTTT	CASSSGGYSNQPQHF
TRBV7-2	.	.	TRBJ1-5	TGTGCCAGCAGCTTATGGGCAAATAGCAATCAGCCCCAGCATTTT	CASSLWANSNQPQHF
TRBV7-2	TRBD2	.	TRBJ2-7	TGTGCCAGCAGCTTACCTAGCGGGACGGTAGGGCAGTACTTC	CASSLPSGTVGQYF
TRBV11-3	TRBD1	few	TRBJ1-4	TGTGCCAGCAGCCGGAGCGGGACAGTCAATGAAAAACTGTTTTTT	CASSRSGTVNEKLFF
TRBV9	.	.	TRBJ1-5	TGTGCCAGCAGCGGGGCCAGGGGTCAGCCCCAGCATTTT	CASSGARGQPQHF
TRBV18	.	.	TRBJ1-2	TGTGCCAGCTCACCAGCCGGAGCCAACTATGGCTACACCTTC	CASSPAGANYGYTF
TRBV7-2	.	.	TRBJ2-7	TGTGCCAGCAGCTTAGCTCCAGGGGCCTCCTACGAGCAGTACTTC	CASSLAPGASYEQYF
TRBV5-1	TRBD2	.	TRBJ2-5	TGCGCCAGCACTCCGACTAGCGGGGGGGCAGGGGAGACCCAGTACTTC	CASTPTSGGAGETQYF
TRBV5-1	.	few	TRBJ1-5	TGCGCCAGCAGCTTGGATAGCAATCAGCCCCAGCATTTT	CASSLDSNQPQHF
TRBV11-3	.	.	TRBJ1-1	TGTGCCAGCAGCTTAGTTAGTTCAAACACTGAAGCTTTCTTT	CASSLVSSNTEAFF
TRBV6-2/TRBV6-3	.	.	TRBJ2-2	TGTGCCAGCAGTTACGGCGGGGAGCTGTTTTTT	CASSYGGELFF
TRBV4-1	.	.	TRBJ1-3	TGCGCCAGCAGCCTAAATTACCCTGGAAACACCATATATTTT	CASSLNYPGNTIYF
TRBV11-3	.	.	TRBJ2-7	TGTGCCAGCAGCCGGCCACTTAGAAGCTCCTACGAGCAGTACTTC	CASSRPLRSSYEQYF
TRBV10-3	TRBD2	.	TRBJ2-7	TGTGCCATCAGTGGAGCTAGCGGGGTCTCCTACGAGCAGTACTTC	CAISGASGVSYEQYF
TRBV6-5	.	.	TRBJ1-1	TGTGCCAGCACTATAAAGCCACAGGGAATGACTGAAGCTTTCTTT	CASTIKPQGMTEAFF
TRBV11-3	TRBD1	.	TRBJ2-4	TGTGCCAGCACGGGCAGGGGGTGGAACATTCAGTACTTC	CASTGRGWNIQYF
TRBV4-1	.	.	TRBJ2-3	TGCGCCAGCAGCCAACGCCAAGGAGATACGCAGTATTTT	CASSQRQGDTQYF
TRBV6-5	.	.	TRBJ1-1	TGTGCCAGCAGCCCAGACAGGTACCAAGCTTTCTTT	CASSPDRYQAFF
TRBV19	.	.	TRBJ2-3	TGTGCCAGTAAGTCACAGGCCCACACAGATACGCAGTATTTT	CASKSQAHTDTQYF
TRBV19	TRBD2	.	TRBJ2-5	TGTGCCAGTAGTAATGCGGGGGAAGAGACCCAGTACTTC	CASSNAGEETQYF
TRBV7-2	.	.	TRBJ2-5	TGTGCCAGCAGCCCGCAGGGGGGGTCAGGGGAGACCCAGTACTTC	CASSPQGGSGETQYF
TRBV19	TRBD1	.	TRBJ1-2	TGTGCCAGTAGTATAGCGAGAGACAGGGGGAACCCTGGCTACACCTTC	CASSIARDRGNPGYTF
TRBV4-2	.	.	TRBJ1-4	TGTGCCAGCAGACTGGACGCCCGGAATGAAAAACTGTTTTTT	CASRLDARNEKLFF
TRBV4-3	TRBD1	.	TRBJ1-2	TGCGCCAGCAGCCAGGGAGACAGGGGGCGTTGGTATGGCTACACCTTC	CASSQGDRGRWYGYTF
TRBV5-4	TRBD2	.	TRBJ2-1	TGTGCCAGCAGCTCCGGGACTAGCGCATACAATGAGCAGTTCTTC	CASSSGTSAYNEQFF
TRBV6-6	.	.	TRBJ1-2	TGTGCCAGCAGTCACTTAGGAACGGGACCTTATGGCTACACCTTC	CASSHLGTGPYGYTF
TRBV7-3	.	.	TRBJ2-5	TGTGCCAGCAGCAAATTAACAGGGGAGACCCAGTACTTC	CASSKLTGETQYF
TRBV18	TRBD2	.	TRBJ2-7	TGTGCCAGCTCACCACAGCCGGGACTAGCCTCCTACGAGCAGTACTTC	CASSPQPGLASYEQYF
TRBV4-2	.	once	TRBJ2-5	TGTGCCAGCAGCCAAGGGGAGGGGGCGCGTGAGACCCAGTACTTC	CASSQGEGARETQYF
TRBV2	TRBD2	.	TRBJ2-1	TGTGCCAGCAAACTTAGCGGGAGTCTAGGGAATGAGCAGTTCTTC	CASKLSGSLGNEQFF
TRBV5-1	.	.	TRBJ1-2	TGCGCCAGCAGCTTGGGAGGGAACGGCTACACCTTC	CASSLGGNGYTF
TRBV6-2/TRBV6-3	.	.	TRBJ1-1	TGTGCCAGCAGCCGGACAGTGATTGAAGCTTTCTTT	CASSRTVIEAFF
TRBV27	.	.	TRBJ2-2	TGTGCCAGCAGTCGACTAGAGTTTTACACCGGGGAGCTGTTTTTT	CASSRLEFYTGELFF
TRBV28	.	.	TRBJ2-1	TGTGCCAGCAGTTTAGTATGGGGATCGGAGTTCTTC	CASSLVWGSEFF
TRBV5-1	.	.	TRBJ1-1	TGCGCCAGCAGCTTGGATCCGTGGGACACTGAAGCTTTCTTT	CASSLDPWDTEAFF
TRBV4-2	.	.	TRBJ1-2	TGTGCCAGCAGCCAACTAGGGGCAGGGTCAAGCTACACCTTC	CASSQLGAGSSYTF
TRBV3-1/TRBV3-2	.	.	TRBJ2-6	TGTGCCAGCAGCCTTCAAGCTCCTGGGGCCAACGTCCTGACTTTC	CASSLQAPGANVLTF
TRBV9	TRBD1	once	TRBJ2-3	TGTGCCAGCAGCATCGGGACAGGGGGCCCAGATACGCAGTATTTT	CASSIGTGGPDTQYF
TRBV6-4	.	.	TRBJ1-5	TGTGCCAGCAGTGAAACCGGGGGTAGCAATCAGCCCCAGCATTTT	CASSETGGSNQPQHF
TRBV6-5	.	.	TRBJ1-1	TGTGCCAGCAATTTTGAGAGGGGGACTGAAGCTTTCTTT	CASNFERGTEAFF
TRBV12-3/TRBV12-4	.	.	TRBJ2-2	TGTGCCACGTTTGGGGGAGGCACCGGGGAGCTGTTTTTT	CATFGGGTGELFF